The 19 T cell receptor beta chains presented below share a single source sample, sequenced in a study of shared clonotypes between healthy human individuals. The assay was immunoSEQ multiplex PCR, and TCRdb's table has in-frame clones only and misses some. Of some 2,100,000 clones listed, under 97% are singletons. The specimen was naive CD4+ T cells sorted from blood. Specified subset: CD45RA+ positively selected. The receptors come from a man between 18 and 29 years old in good health.

The chain recombines TRBV5-1 with TRBJ2-5; D is possibly TRBD1 or TRBD2 (6 bases each). The CDR3 length is 16 residues. The V gene's germline CDR1 is SGHRS and CDR2 YFSETQ. V lost 6 bases, J lost 1 base, and 19 bases lay in between. The CDR3 DNA reads TGCGCCAGCATGGAGGGGGAGGTTAGGGGCCAAGAGACCCAGTACTTC. Translating gives CASMEGEVRGQETQYF.

As DNA, the CDR3 is TGTGCCTGGAGTATTGCAGATACGCAGTATTTT. This sequence encodes CAWSIADTQYF. The V and J genes are TRBV30 and TRBJ2-3; no reliable D call. Trimming removed 2 bases from V and 4 bases from J, with 4 bases in between. This CDR3 contains 11 residues. Germline CDR1 is GTSNPN and CDR2 is SVGIG (reference sequence).

J is TRBJ1-2 and V is TRBV28; no definite D call. Germline V lookup: CDR1 MDHEN, CDR2 SYDVKM. Trimming shortened V by 3 bases and J by 2 bases, and 10 bases separated the two germline ends. The length of the CDR3 is 14 residues. The CDR3: CASSFGQFNYGYTF. CDR3 coding DNA: TGTGCCAGCAGTTTTGGCCAGTTCAACTATGGCTACACCTTC.

This chain connects TRBV6-5 to TRBJ2-1; 10 bases map to TRBD1. Germline CDR1 is MNHEY and CDR2 is SVGAGI. The length of the CDR3 is 13 residues. The V gene end was trimmed by 6 bases and the J gene end by 9 bases; junction bases not matched to a gene: 5. CDR3 DNA sequence: TGTGCCAGCAGCGGACAGGGGGTGACTGAGCAGTTCTTC. Translated, it gives CASSGQGVTEQFF.

The chain carries TRBV11-3 and TRBJ2-7; TRBD1 might be the D (5 bases). There are 15 residues in the CDR3. The germline gives CDR1 SGHNT, CDR2 YENEEA. Trimming pared 5 bases from V and 0 bases from J, leaving 14 bases between. CDR3: CASSPRQTRSYEQYF. CDR3 sequence (DNA): TGTGCCAGCAGCCCAAGACAGACCCGCTCCTACGAGCAGTACTTC.

The chain joins TRBV5-4 to TRBJ2-2, with a tentative D call TRBD1 (5 bases). Looked up from germline, CDR1 is SGHNT and CDR2 is YYREEE (reference sequence). Trimming took off 2 bases at V and 5 bases at J, with 13 bases between the two ends. The CDR3 has 15 residues. Here the CDR3 DNA reads TGTGCCAGCAGCTTATACGACAGTGTGACCGGGGAGCTGTTTTTT. Residues: CASSLYDSVTGELFF.

The chain joins TRBV6-6 to TRBJ2-3; 7 bases are shared with TRBD2. V gave up 5 bases and J gave up 0 bases; unmatched junction bases: 8. This CDR3 spans 16 amino acids. Per the germline V gene, CDR1 is MNHNY and CDR2 is SVGAGI (reference sequence). The CDR3 DNA sequence: TGTGCCAGCAGTCTCGGACTAGAAAGGAGCACAGATACGCAGTATTTT. Translated: CASSLGLERSTDTQYF.

The chain joins TRBV2 to TRBJ2-2; either TRBD1 or TRBD2 may supply D (6 bases each). This CDR3 comprises 15 residues. V lost 6 bases and J lost 1, with 12 bases in between. Germline V gene lookup returns CDR1 SNHLY and CDR2 FYNNEI. CDR3: CASSPEGGNTGELFF. The CDR3 region has the DNA TGTGCCAGCAGCCCTGAGGGGGGGAACACCGGGGAGCTGTTTTTT.

This chain joins TRBV19 and TRBJ2-3; TRBD2 matches 11 bases. Germline V gene sequence: CDR1 LNHDA, CDR2 SQIVND (reference sequence). V trimming: 7 bases; J trimming: 4 bases; junction bases outside the gene matches: 7. CDR3 length: 15 residues. The CDR3 loop reads CASTKLAGAADTQYF. Here the CDR3 DNA reads TGTGCCAGTACCAAACTAGCGGGAGCTGCAGATACGCAGTATTTT.

To note about this clone: Other DNA sequences from this sample encode an identical CDR3 as well. The CDR3 region is CASSPPAGSEQYF. The CDR3 coding sequence is TGTGCCAGCTCACCACCGGCAGGCAGCGAGCAGTACTTC. The J gene is TRBJ2-7, the V gene TRBV18; D call uncertain. CDR1 is KGHSH, CDR2 LQKENI, per germline. The length of the CDR3 is 13 residues. Trimming removed 0 bases at V and 6 bases at J, with 9 bases between.

The gene calls are TRBV5-1 and TRBJ2-7, with 11 bases identical to TRBD1. The CDR3 has 15 residues. Germline-derived CDR1 and CDR2 are SGHRS and YFSETQ. Losses at the gene ends were 3 bases for V and 4 bases for J; bases not matched to a gene: 6. CDR3 loop: CASSSGQGGAYEQYF. The CDR3 bases are TGCGCCAGCAGCTCGGGACAGGGGGGAGCGTACGAGCAGTACTTC. The complete variable domain, with remaining parts taken from reference TRBV5-1 and TRBJ2-7, reads KAGVTQTPRYLIKTRGQQVTLSCSPISGHRSVSWYQQTPGQGLQFLFEYFSETQRNKGNFPGRFSGRQFSNSRSEMNVSTLELGDSALYLCASSSGQGGAYEQYFGPGTRLTVT.

CDR3 DNA sequence: TGTGCCAGCAGTCCCGGGACAGGGCTCGATTCTGGCTACACCTTC. This gives the protein CASSPGTGLDSGYTF. The J gene is TRBJ1-2, the V gene TRBV6-4, with TRBD1 matching over 9 bases. The junction had 11 bases not matched to a gene; V was cut back by 5 bases and J by 7 bases. The germline V gene encodes CDR1 MRHNA and CDR2 SNTAGT. This CDR3 region has 15 residues.

The CDR3 loop reads CASSFEAAGELFF. In nucleotides, the CDR3 is TGCGCCAGCAGCTTTGAAGCGGCCGGGGAGCTGTTTTTT. This chain uses TRBV5-1 with TRBJ2-2; TRBD2 is a possible D gene (5 bases). CDR1 is SGHRS and CDR2 is YFSETQ in the germline V gene. Trimming left V 2 bases short and J 6 bases short, with 8 bases between. The CDR3 has 13 residues.

This chain uses TRBV6-5 with TRBJ1-6; TRBD1 is a possible D gene (5 bases). This CDR3 region has 14 residues. Trimming took off 4 bases at V and 5 bases at J, with 9 bases between the two ends. Germline V gene lookup returns CDR1 MNHEY and CDR2 SVGAGI. CDR3 sequence: CASSSQENNSPLHF. The DNA of the CDR3 is TGTGCCAGCAGTTCACAGGAGAATAATTCACCCCTCCACTTT.

Only one count was recorded for this clone. The junction and the germline gene differ at one end; a read error may be behind it. J is TRBJ1-5 and V is TRBV6-1; D might be TRBD1 (5 bases). Germline lookup yields CDR1 MNHNS and CDR2 SASEGT. The CDR3 covers 15 residues. As DNA, the CDR3 is TGTGCCAGCAGTCAAGCTGGGGGATCCGCGCAGCCCCAGCATTTT. Translated: CASSQAGGSAQPQHF.

This chain connects TRBV2 to TRBJ2-7, with TRBD1 matching 8 bases. With 6 bases clipped from V and 7 bases from J, the junction kept 8 bases outside the gene matches. The CDR3 is 13 amino acids. Germline-derived CDR1 and CDR2 are SNHLY and FYNNEI. CDR3 sequence reads: CASREDRVSEQYF. For the CDR3, the DNA is TGTGCCAGCAGGGAGGACAGGGTTAGTGAGCAGTACTTC.

The chain joins TRBV5-6 to TRBJ1-5, with 11 bases that match TRBD1. The CDR3 sequence is 17 residues long. J gave up 6 bases and V 8 bases, and 16 bases lay outside the gene matches. The V gene's germline CDR1 is SGHDT and CDR2 YYEEEE. DNA for the CDR3: TGTGCCAGTACCCTAGGACAGGGGGCTCGTGGTGCTCAGCCCCAGCATTTT. The encoded protein is CASTLGQGARGAQPQHF.

This clone was seen once. The chain carries TRBV6-5 and TRBJ2-3; possible D gene TRBD2, 5 bases. Trimming pared 5 bases from V and 5 bases from J, leaving 8 bases between. CDR1 and CDR2 (germline): MNHEY, SVGAGI. The CDR3 contains 12 residues. CDR3 DNA: TGTGCCAGCAGTAATACTAGAGATACGCAGTATTTT. Translated, it gives CASSNTRDTQYF.

This clone occurred once. The same CDR3 also results from other DNA sequences found in this sample. The rearrangement links TRBV5-1 to TRBJ2-5, with D tentatively TRBD2 (6 bases). Germline CDR1 is SGHRS and CDR2 is YFSETQ. The CDR3 is made up of 14 amino acids. V was clipped by 0 bases and J by 2 bases, with 8 bases between them. CDR3: CASSLAAGQETQYF. The CDR3 bases are TGCGCCAGCAGCTTGGCCGCGGGACAAGAGACCCAGTACTTC.